Presented here are 20 T cell receptor beta chains from one specimen sequenced in a study of CD8+CD57+ T cells in acquired aplastic anemia. The use of genomic DNA as template underpinned the TCR beta VDJ and CDR3 profiling. TCRdb processed the reads anew with MiXCR; each CDR3 protein has one entry. The table shows approximately 380,000 distinct CDR3 sequences, with roughly 68% occurring only once. The sample consisted of sorted CD4+, CD8+, or CD8+CD57+ T cells (not recorded which) from PBMCs. These receptors came from a human donor in good health, serving as a control.

This clonotype was counted ten times or more. The chain combines TRBV20-1 with TRBJ2-2; the D gene could be TRBD1 or TRBD2 (5 bases each). The CDR3 sequence is 14 residues long. Trimming shortened V by 6 bases and J by 4 bases, and 15 bases separated the two germline ends. CDR1 and CDR2 (germline): DFQATT, SNEGSKA (reference sequence). CDR3 amino acids: CSAIQGGSTGELFF. The DNA of the CDR3 is TGCAGTGCAATTCAGGGTGGGAGCACCGGGGAGCTGTTTTTT.

With regard to this clonotype: At one end the junction does not follow the germline gene, possibly because of a read error. The rearrangement uses TRBV7-9 and TRBJ1-2; the D is unclear. CDR3 size: 12 residues. Germline CDR1 and CDR2: SEHNR and FQNEAQ (reference sequence). CDR3 in amino acids: CASSGQGYGYNF. The CDR3 nucleotides read TGTGCCAGCAGCGGGCAAGGGTATGGCTACAACTTC. Full variable domain (remainder filled in from reference TRBV7-9 and TRBJ1-2): DTGVSQNPRHKITKRGQNVTFRCDPISEHNRLYWYRQTLGQGPEFLTYFQNEAQLEKSRLLSDRFSAERPKGSFSTLEIQRTEQGDSAMYLCASSGQGYGYNFGSGTRLTVV.

This clonotype was seen just once. The genes are TRBV5-1 and TRBJ2-5; D may be TRBD1 (5 bases). The germline CDR1 and CDR2 sequences are SGHRS and YFSETQ. This CDR3 has 16 residues. V was shortened by 5 bases and J by 1 base, with 18 bases between the two germline ends. CDR3 in amino acids: CASRQVGMNSQETQYF. As DNA, the CDR3 is TGCGCCAGCAGACAGGTCGGTATGAACAGCCAAGAGACCCAGTACTTC. The full variable domain, completed using reference TRBV5-1 and TRBJ2-5, is KAGVTQTPRYLIKTRGQQVTLSCSPISGHRSVSWYQQTPGQGLQFLFEYFSETQRNKGNFPGRFSGRQFSNSRSEMNVSTLELGDSALYLCASRQVGMNSQETQYFGPGTRLLVL.

To note about this clonotype: It is likely a read error, because the conserved phenylalanine at the end of the CDR3 is missing. Because the CDR3's place on the DNA is in doubt, the DNA is left out and the CDR3 is given as listed by TCRdb. The chain couples TRBV7-9 to TRBJ2-7; the listed D gene, TRBD2, was not tested against the DNA. CDR1 is SEHNR and CDR2 is FQNEAQ in the germline V gene (reference sequence). From its first to its last residue, the CDR3 has 12 amino acids. CDR3 loop: CASSLGLAGGLS.

The V gene is TRBV20-1, the J gene TRBJ2-2, with D maybe TRBD2 (6 bases). The V and J ends lost 6 bases and 4 bases respectively, with 15 bases between them. The germline gives CDR1 DFQATT, CDR2 SNEGSKA (reference sequence). The CDR3 contains 14 residues. The CDR3 sequence: CSARFARGTGELFF. The CDR3 bases are TGCAGTGCCAGATTCGCGCGGGGCACCGGGGAGCTGTTTTTT.

The rearrangement uses TRBV9 and TRBJ2-5; tentative D call: TRBD2 (6 bases). V was pared by 0 bases and J by 11 bases, with 20 bases between. The germline V gene encodes CDR1 SGDLS and CDR2 YYNGEE. CDR3 size: 15 residues. The CDR3 bases are TGTGCCAGCAGCGTAGGGATGGCGGGGAAACTATGGCAGTACTTC. Amino acid sequence: CASSVGMAGKLWQYF. The full variable domain, completed using reference TRBV9 and TRBJ2-5, is DSGVTQTPKHLITATGQRVTLRCSPRSGDLSVYWYQQSLDQGLQFLIQYYNGEERAKGNILERFSAQQFPDLHSELNLSSLELGDSALYFCASSVGMAGKLWQYFGPGTRLLVL.

The gene calls are TRBV7-9 and TRBJ1-1; tentatively, D is TRBD1 (5 bases). The V end lost 1 base, the J end lost 11 bases, and 14 bases lay between the germline ends. The germline CDR1 and CDR2 sequences are SEHNR and FQNEAQ (reference sequence). The CDR3 extends over 13 amino acids. The CDR3 region has the DNA TGTGCCAGCAGCTTAGATCGGCGAGGGGAGGCTTTCTTT. Translated: CASSLDRRGEAFF.

On this clonotype itself: In this CDR3 the conserved last residue, phenylalanine or tryptophan, is missing, so a read error is likely. The chain uses TRBV2 and TRBJ1-1, with 11 nucleotides matching TRBD1. V shed 6 bases, J shed 6 bases, and the junction held 9 bases outside the gene matches. This CDR3 contains 15 residues. Germline loops: CDR1 SNHLY, CDR2 FYNNEI. CDR3 DNA: TGTGCCAGCAGACGGGACAGGGGGTTGGGCGCTGAAGCTTTCTGT. As protein: CASRRDRGLGAEAFC.

Of note for this clonotype: A read error may be the cause here, since a much bigger clone is one base away. V is TRBV15 and J is TRBJ2-4, with D possibly being TRBD2 (5 bases). This CDR3 comprises 17 residues. Per the germline V gene, CDR1 is LNHNV and CDR2 is YYDKDF (reference sequence). In DNA form, the CDR3 reads TGTGCCACCAGCAGAGGAGAGCGGAGCCCCGTAGTAAACATTCGGTACTTC. It yields the protein CATSRGERSPVVNIRYF.

The sample holds many counts of this clonotype. The chain has TRBV19 and TRBJ1-6; tentative D call: TRBD1 (5 bases). The CDR3 contains 15 residues. Trimming took 5 bases from V and 9 from J, leaving 17 bases between them. Per germline, CDR1 LNHDA and CDR2 SQIVND (reference sequence). Here the CDR3 DNA reads TGTGCCAGTAGTGGGGGGACGGGGAGAATTTCACCCCTCCACTTT. Translation: CASSGGTGRISPLHF.

At least ten counts were recorded for this clonotype. The chain carries TRBV7-3 and TRBJ2-7, with D possibly called TRBD1 or TRBD2 (5 bases each). Germline lookup yields CDR1 SGHTA and CDR2 FQGTGA. This CDR3 contains 15 residues. Trimming removed 2 bases from V and 6 bases from J, with 17 bases in between. This chain's CDR3 is CASSLAGTTGSEQYF. The DNA of the CDR3 is TGTGCCAGCAGCTTAGCCGGGACGACGGGATCCGAGCAGTACTTC.

The V gene is TRBV6-1, the J gene TRBJ2-1, with 8 positions matching TRBD2. CDR1 and CDR2 (germline): MNHNS, SASEGT. Trimming at V came to 8 bases and at J to 4 bases, leaving 10 bases not matched to a gene. There are 15 residues in the CDR3. CDR3 residues: CASELRAGAYNEQFF. In nucleotides, the CDR3 is TGTGCCAGCGAGTTAAGAGCGGGGGCTTACAATGAGCAGTTCTTC.

In regard to this clonotype: No DNA is shown, since the ends of the CDR3 on it are uncertain; the CDR3 is the one TCRdb lists. V usage is TRBV7-2 and J usage is TRBJ2-7; TRBD1 is taken as the D call from the table, unchecked against the DNA. The CDR3 is made up of 18 amino acids, end residues included. The V gene's germline CDR1 is SGHTA and CDR2 FQGNSA. The CDR3 is CASSPTGNEQYFGYEQYV.

The V call is TRBV7-4, the J call TRBJ1-5, with no clear D. The V and J ends lost 5 bases and 13 bases respectively, with 27 bases between them. Germline V lookup: CDR1 SGHVT, CDR2 SQSDAQ. The CDR3 runs to 16 residues. CDR3 amino acids: CASSPLFRRYAVFQHF. The CDR3 DNA sequence: TGTGCCAGCAGCCCATTATTCAGGAGGTACGCAGTATTTCAGCATTTT.

As to this clonotype: At one boundary the junction diverges from the germline segment, which might be a read error. This chain links TRBV7-2 with TRBJ2-3, with 8 bases that match TRBD2. From germline, CDR1 is SGHTA and CDR2 FQGNSA. There are 14 residues in the CDR3. CDR3 loop: CASGFPGGADTQYF. CDR3 sequence (DNA): TGTGCCAGCGGCTTTCCGGGGGGGGCAGATACGCAGTATTTT.

The chain employs TRBV10-3 and TRBJ1-2; D not certain. Between the trimmed V and J ends, which lost 4 bases and 1 base, there was a span of 10 bases. This CDR3 is built from 14 residues. CDR1 is ENHRY, CDR2 SYGVKD, per germline. The CDR3 sequence: CAISGRDGNYGYTF. The DNA of the CDR3 is TGTGCCATCAGTGGGCGCGACGGTAACTATGGCTACACCTTC.

This sequence joins TRBV20-1 and TRBJ1-3; D not resolved. V lost 0 bases and J 9 bases, leaving 12 bases between the germline ends. Germline V gene data show CDR1 as DFQATT and CDR2 as SNEGSKA (reference sequence). The CDR3 totals 13 residues. CDR3 residues: CSARDPRGFTIYF. In DNA form, the CDR3 reads TGCAGTGCTAGAGATCCTCGAGGGTTCACCATATATTTT.

This clonotype showed up many times. The chain carries TRBV10-2 and TRBJ1-2; 8 bases line up with TRBD1. Per the germline V gene, CDR1 is WSHSY and CDR2 is SAAADI. CDR3 length: 15 amino acids. J gave up 2 bases and V 3 bases, and 5 bases lay outside the gene matches. DNA for the CDR3: TGCGCCAGCAGTGATAGGCAGGGGGCGAACTATGGCTACACCTTC. It encodes CASSDRQGANYGYTF.

The gene calls are TRBV4-3 and TRBJ2-3; 8 positions match TRBD1. J lost 0 bases, V lost 11 bases, and 4 bases had no gene match. The CDR3 runs to 13 residues. The germline V gene encodes CDR1 LGHNA and CDR2 YSLEER. This chain's CDR3 is CAARGPSTDTQYF. In DNA, the CDR3 is TGCGCCGCCAGGGGGCCGAGCACAGATACGCAGTATTTT.

CDR3 coding DNA: TGTGCCAGTAGTAAATATAGCAATCAGCCCCAGCATTTT. It specifies CASSKYSNQPQHF. V is TRBV19 and J is TRBJ1-5; D is uncertain. Germline lookup yields CDR1 LNHDA and CDR2 SQIVND (reference sequence). V lost 4 bases and J lost 0, with 4 bases in between. The CDR3 covers 13 residues.